One and the same sample provided the 6 T cell receptor beta chains below, sequenced in a study of beta chain features in type 1 diabetes. Isolated RNA was reverse transcribed in full, so expressed TCRB transcripts were sequenced. Some clones are missing from TCRdb's copy, which holds only in-frame ones; the method was immunoSEQ multiplex PCR. The table lists roughly 500,000 clones, approximately 30% of them singletons. Material: naive CD4+ T cells from blood. The receptors derive from a man aged 18 to 30 in good health.

Only a few counts were recorded for this clone. The chain links TRBV30 to TRBJ2-7, with TRBD2 matching over 12 bases. Germline lookup yields CDR1 GTSNPN and CDR2 SVGIG (reference sequence). The CDR3 extends over 14 amino acids. Trimming at V came to 7 bases and at J to 4 bases, leaving 8 bases not matched to a gene. Here the CDR3 DNA reads TGTGCCTTTACCTCGACTAGCGGGAGTTACGAGCAGTACTTC. It codes for CAFTSTSGSYEQYF.

The chain joins TRBV15 to TRBJ1-5, with D possibly matching TRBD1 (6 bases). The CDR3 has 16 amino acids. Deletions cut 1 base from V and 4 bases from J, with 14 bases between. Germline V gene sequence: CDR1 LNHNV, CDR2 YYDKDF (reference sequence). The CDR3 bases are TGTGCCACCAGCAGAGTCCCACAGGGCCCTAATCAGCCCCAGCATTTT. Encoded protein: CATSRVPQGPNQPQHF.

The chain recombines TRBV7-9 with TRBJ2-3; 10 nucleotides agree with TRBD2. The CDR3 totals 16 residues. V dropped 6 bases and J dropped 4; count of bases not matched to a gene: 10. The germline V gene has CDR1 SEHNR and CDR2 FQNEAQ (reference sequence). CDR3 amino acids: CASRPSSGRAADTQYF. Here the CDR3 DNA reads TGTGCCAGCAGACCATCAAGCGGGAGGGCCGCAGATACGCAGTATTTT. The full variable domain, its missing parts supplied by reference TRBV7-9 and TRBJ2-3, is DTGVSQNPRHKITKRGQNVTFRCDPISEHNRLYWYRQTLGQGPEFLTYFQNEAQLEKSRLLSDRFSAERPKGSFSTLEIQRTEQGDSAMYLCASRPSSGRAADTQYFGPGTRLTVL.

The rearrangement joins TRBV5-1 to TRBJ1-2; D perhaps matches TRBD1 (5 bases). V was cut by 5 bases and J by 0 bases, with 11 bases left in between. CDR3 length: 14 residues. Germline-derived CDR1 and CDR2 are SGHRS and YFSETQ. CDR3 in DNA: TGCGCCAGCAGTACAGGAGATTCTAACTATGGCTACACCTTC. Encoded protein: CASSTGDSNYGYTF.

This chain links TRBV30 with TRBJ2-7; no firm D call. The CDR3 spans 15 residues. The germline V gene encodes CDR1 GTSNPN and CDR2 SVGIG (reference sequence). The V and J ends lost 0 bases and 1 base respectively, with 13 bases between them. The CDR3 DNA follows: TGTGCCTGGAGTGTACCCCGAGTAGGGTCCTACGAGCAGTACTTC. Its protein product is CAWSVPRVGSYEQYF.

The CDR3 here is CATSNLAGSSYNEQFF. In DNA, the CDR3 is TGTGCCACCAGCAATCTAGCGGGGAGCTCCTACAATGAGCAGTTCTTC. The rearrangement joins TRBV15 to TRBJ2-1; 9 bases align to TRBD2. The trim removed 4 bases at V and 0 bases at J, leaving 4 bases unmatched. The CDR3 has 16 amino acids. Germline values: CDR1 LNHNV, CDR2 YYDKDF (reference sequence).